This T cell receptor beta chain was retrieved from a study of cytomegalovirus exposure and HLA in healthy donors. Study-level points and caveats: A later analysis reported that several of the most significant clusters appeared to be linked to common viral pathogens, among them Epstein-Barr virus. Despite most TCR sequences being rare, some public TCRs occurred in many donors. Some V segments, TRBV6-2 and TRBV6-3 among them, were indistinguishable and were therefore excluded.

Germline values: CDR1 SGHNT, CDR2 YENEEA. Trimming took off 7 bases at V and 6 bases at J, with 15 bases between the two ends. This CDR3 has 13 residues. As to this clone: Antigen unknown.

PCR employed 60 Vbeta and 13 Jbeta primers. In the original processing: Roughly 83 million unique TCR beta chains, roughly 11 million of them shared, were counted by a later analysis. TCRdb's table, derived via immunoSEQ multiplex PCR, lists solely in-frame clones and lacks some. V and J calls and clone size come straight from that table; D and trimming were deduced from the DNA. The repertoire consists of fewer than 200,000 clones, with roughly four fifths occurring once and the leading ten covering 1.6%. The clonotype originates from a man over 45 in good health and CMV-seronegative. The V gene is TRBV11-3, the J gene TRBJ2-5, with a possible D match to TRBD1 (6 bases). The sample comprised PBMCs. CDR3 protein: CASTEKGVKTQYF. The CDR3 DNA sequence: TGTGCCAGCACCGAAAAGGGGGTTAAGACCCAGTACTTC. The entire variable domain, with the rest obtained from reference TRBV11-3 and TRBJ2-5, is as follows: EAGVVQSPRYKIIEKKQPVAFWCNPISGHNTLYWYLQNLGQGPELLIRYENEEAVDDSQLPKDRFSAERLKGVDSTLKIQPAELGDSAVYLCASTEKGVKTQYFGPGTRLLVL.